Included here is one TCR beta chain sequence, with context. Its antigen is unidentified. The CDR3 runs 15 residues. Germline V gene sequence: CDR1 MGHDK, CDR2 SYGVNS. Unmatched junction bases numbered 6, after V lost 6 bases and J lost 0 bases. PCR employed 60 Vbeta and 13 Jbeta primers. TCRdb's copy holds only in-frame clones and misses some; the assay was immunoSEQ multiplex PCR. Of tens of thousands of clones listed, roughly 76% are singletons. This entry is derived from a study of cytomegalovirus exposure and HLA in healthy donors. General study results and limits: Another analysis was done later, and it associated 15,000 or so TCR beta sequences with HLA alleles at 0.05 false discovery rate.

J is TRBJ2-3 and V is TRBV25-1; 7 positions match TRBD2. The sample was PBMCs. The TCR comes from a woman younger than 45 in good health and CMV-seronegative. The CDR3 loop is CASSPAGLSTDTQYF. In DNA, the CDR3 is TGTGCCAGCAGCCCAGCGGGACTGAGCACAGATACGCAGTATTTT.